A selection of T cell receptor beta chains follows, all from one sample in a study of shared clonotypes between healthy human individuals. Produced via immunoSEQ multiplex PCR; TCRdb's table is partial and in-frame only. The sample contains around 2.1 million clones, approximately 95% of which appear only once. Input material: naive CD4+ T cells sorted from blood. The receptor source for this set is a man aged 18 to 30 in good health. Both conserved end residues are part of each CDR3. A D gene is named only where the DNA matches it firmly. The size of a clone is reported for some rows only, either as once, few or many, or as a class for expanded clones.

-,TRBV11-2,TRBJ1-6,TRBD1,TGTGCCAGCAGCTCCGCCGGGACAGGGAATTCACCCCTCCACTTT,CASSSAGTGNSPLHF
-,TRBV4-2,TRBJ2-2,TRBD2,TGTGCCAGCAGCCAAGAGACTAGCGGGGGGGCGGGCACCGGGGAGCTGTTTTTT,CASSQETSGGAGTGELFF
-,TRBV6-6,TRBJ1-1,-,TGTGCCAGCAGTTACTCAGAGGTCCTGAACACTGAAGCTTTCTTT,CASSYSEVLNTEAFF
-,TRBV19,TRBJ2-7,-,TGTGCCAGTAGCGGGACAATGCGGACTTACGAGCAGTACTTC,CASSGTMRTYEQYF
-,TRBV7-9,TRBJ2-2,-,TGTGTCGTACTACACGGCGGCCAGAACACCGGGGAGCTGTTTTTT,CVVLHGGQNTGELFF
-,TRBV18,TRBJ2-3,TRBD1,TGTGCCAGCTCCCCCACCGGGACAGGGGGCTCAGATACGCAGTATTTT,CASSPTGTGGSDTQYF
-,TRBV28,TRBJ2-7,-,TGTGCCAGCACCCACAGGGAACGCGAGCAGTACTTC,CASTHREREQYF
-,TRBV28,TRBJ1-2,TRBD1,TGTGCCAGCAGTTTAACGGTCAGGGGGCACGATGGCTACACCTTC,CASSLTVRGHDGYTF
few,TRBV30,TRBJ1-1,-,TGTGCTACGTATACGGGGGATGACACTGAAGCTTTCTTT,CATYTGDDTEAFF
-,TRBV6-1,TRBJ2-2,TRBD1,TGTGCCAGCACCCCGACAGGGTTTTATACCGGGGAGCTGTTTTTT,CASTPTGFYTGELFF
-,TRBV20-1,TRBJ2-7,-,TGCAGTCTTCAGGGGATCCACGAGCAGTACTTC,CSLQGIHEQYF
-,TRBV9,TRBJ1-4,-,TGTGCCAGCAGCCGCGACGAACTGGCAACTAATGAAAAACTGTTTTTT,CASSRDELATNEKLFF
once,TRBV6-5,TRBJ1-6,TRBD1,TGTGCCAGCAGTCCGGACAGGGCATTCTCACCCCTCCACTTT,CASSPDRAFSPLHF
-,TRBV18,TRBJ1-6,TRBD1,TGTGCCAGCTCACCACCCGGGACAGTTAATTCACCCCTCCACTTT,CASSPPGTVNSPLHF
-,TRBV4-1,TRBJ2-1,TRBD1,TGCGCCAGCAGGGGACAGGGGGGTCCCTACAATGAGCAGTTCTTC,CASRGQGGPYNEQFF
-,TRBV4-3,TRBJ2-7,TRBD1,TGCGCCAGCAGCCAACCCGACAGGGGTTCATCCTACGAGCAGTACTTC,CASSQPDRGSSYEQYF
once,TRBV30,TRBJ1-3,-,TGTGCCTGGAGTGTATCGGACCCGTTACGGAAACAGCCCATATATTTT,CAWSVSDPLRKQPIYF